The clone carrying this T cell receptor beta chain was found once. Its antigen is unidentified. Only CD45RO-negative cells positively selected for CCR7 counted as naive CD8 cells, so terminally differentiated effector memory CD45RA+ cells were excluded. The sample comes from a study of shared clonotypes between healthy human individuals. The repertoire was sequenced with immunoSEQ multiplex PCR; TCRdb's copy has only in-frame clones and lacks some. The sample lists about 2.1 million clones, about 94% occurring once. The study, taken as a whole, reports: In the sorted subsets, rarefaction showed sequencing was incomplete despite large depth.

Input material: naive CD8+ T cells from PBMCs. This TCR came from a man younger than 35 in good health. Some clones in this sample may be carry-over from other donors' samples.

The CDR3 is CASSLRTGMNTEAFF. CDR3 coding DNA: TGTGCCAGCAGCTTACGGACAGGGATGAACACTGAAGCTTTCTTT. The chain couples TRBV14 to TRBJ1-1; 8 bases are shared with TRBD1. The CDR3 extends over 15 amino acids. The germline CDR1 and CDR2 sequences are SGHDN and FVKESK. V lost 5 bases to trimming and J lost 0 bases; unmatched junction nucleotides: 5. Drawing the rest from reference TRBV14 and TRBJ1-1, the complete variable domain is EAGVTQFPSHSVIEKGQTVTLRCDPISGHDNLYWYRRVMGKEIKFLLHFVKESKQDESGMPNNRFLAERTGGTYSTLKVQPAELEDSGVYFCASSLRTGMNTEAFFGQGTRLTVV.